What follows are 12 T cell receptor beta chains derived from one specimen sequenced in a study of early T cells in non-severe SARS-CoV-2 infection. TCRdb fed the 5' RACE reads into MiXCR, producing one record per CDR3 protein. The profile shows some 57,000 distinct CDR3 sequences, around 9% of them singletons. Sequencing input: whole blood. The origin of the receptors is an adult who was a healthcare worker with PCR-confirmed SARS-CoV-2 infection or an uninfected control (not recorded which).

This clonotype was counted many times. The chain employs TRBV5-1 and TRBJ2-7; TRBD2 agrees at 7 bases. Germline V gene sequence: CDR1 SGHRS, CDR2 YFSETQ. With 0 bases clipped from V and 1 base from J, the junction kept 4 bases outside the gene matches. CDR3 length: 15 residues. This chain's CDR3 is CASSLGTGGSYEQYF. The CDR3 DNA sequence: TGCGCCAGCAGCTTGGGCACGGGGGGTTCCTACGAGCAGTACTTC.

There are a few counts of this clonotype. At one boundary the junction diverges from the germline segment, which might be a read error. The CDR3 loop reads CASSEQVTGANVLTF. DNA for the CDR3: TGTGCCAGCAGTGAACAGGTTACTGGCGCCAACGTCCTGACTTTC. The V call is TRBV5-5, the J call TRBJ2-6, with D perhaps matching TRBD1 (5 bases). Germline V CDR1 and CDR2: SGHKS, YYEKEE (reference sequence). There are 15 residues in the CDR3.

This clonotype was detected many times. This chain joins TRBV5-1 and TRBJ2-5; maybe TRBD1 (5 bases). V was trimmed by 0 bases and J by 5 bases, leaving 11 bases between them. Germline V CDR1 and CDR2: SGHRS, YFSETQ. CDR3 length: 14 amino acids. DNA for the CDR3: TGCGCCAGCAGCTTGGCCAGGGTGGGTGAGACCCAGTACTTC. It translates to CASSLARVGETQYF.

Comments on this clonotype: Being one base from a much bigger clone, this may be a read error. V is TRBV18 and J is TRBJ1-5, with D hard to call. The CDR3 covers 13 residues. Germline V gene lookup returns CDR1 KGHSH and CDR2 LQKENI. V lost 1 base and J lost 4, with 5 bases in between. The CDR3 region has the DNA TGTGCCAGCTCACCACGTCCGAATCAGCCCCAGCATTTT. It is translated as CASSPRPNQPQHF.

The CDR3 DNA follows: TGCAGCGTTGGTTCCGGGACAGGAAACGATCAGCCCCAGCATTTT. Its translation is CSVGSGTGNDQPQHF. The V call is TRBV29-1, the J call TRBJ1-5; the match to TRBD1 covers 8 bases. Germline lookup yields CDR1 SQVTM and CDR2 ANQGSEA. V gave up 4 bases and J gave up 5 bases; unmatched junction bases: 10. The CDR3 totals 15 residues. The full variable domain, in which reference TRBV29-1 and TRBJ1-5 provide the parts outside the CDR3, is SAVISQKPSRDICQRGTSLTIQCQVDSQVTMMFWYRQQPGQSLTLIATANQGSEATYESGFVIDKFPISRPNLTFSTLTVSNMSPEDSSIYLCSVGSGTGNDQPQHFGDGTRLSIL.

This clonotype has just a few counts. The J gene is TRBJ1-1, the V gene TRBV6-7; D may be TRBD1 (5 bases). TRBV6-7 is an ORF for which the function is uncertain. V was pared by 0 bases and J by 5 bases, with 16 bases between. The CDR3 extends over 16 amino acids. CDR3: CASSYSTGAGWTEAFF. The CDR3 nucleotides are TGTGCCAGCAGTTACTCGACCGGAGCAGGGTGGACTGAAGCTTTCTTT.

The CDR3 nucleotides read TGTGCCAGCAGGCCTAGGGACCGGGTCCCTGAAGCTTTCTTT. It is translated as CASRPRDRVPEAFF. This rearrangement joins TRBV6-5 to TRBJ1-1; tentatively, D is TRBD1 (5 bases). The CDR3 spans 14 residues. Trimming removed 6 bases at V and 6 bases at J, with 17 bases between. In germline, CDR1 is MNHEY, CDR2 SVGAGI.

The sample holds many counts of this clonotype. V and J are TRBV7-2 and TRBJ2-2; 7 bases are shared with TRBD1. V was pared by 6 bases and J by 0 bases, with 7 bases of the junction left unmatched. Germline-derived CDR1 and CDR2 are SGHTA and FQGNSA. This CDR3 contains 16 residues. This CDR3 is CASRHHRGANTGELFF. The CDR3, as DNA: TGTGCCAGCAGGCACCACAGGGGCGCGAACACCGGGGAGCTGTTTTTT.

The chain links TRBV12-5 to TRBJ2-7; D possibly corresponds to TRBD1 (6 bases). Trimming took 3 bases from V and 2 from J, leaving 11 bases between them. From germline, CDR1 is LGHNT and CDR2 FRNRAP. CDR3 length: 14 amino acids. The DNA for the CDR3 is TGTGCTAGTGGTTTAAAGACAGGAGCCTACGAGCAGTACTTC. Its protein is CASGLKTGAYEQYF.

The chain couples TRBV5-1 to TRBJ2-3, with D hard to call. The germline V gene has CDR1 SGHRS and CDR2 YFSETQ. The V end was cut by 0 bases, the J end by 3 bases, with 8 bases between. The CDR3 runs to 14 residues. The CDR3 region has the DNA TGCGCCAGCAGCTTGGATTTCGGGACAGATACGCAGTATTTT. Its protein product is CASSLDFGTDTQYF.

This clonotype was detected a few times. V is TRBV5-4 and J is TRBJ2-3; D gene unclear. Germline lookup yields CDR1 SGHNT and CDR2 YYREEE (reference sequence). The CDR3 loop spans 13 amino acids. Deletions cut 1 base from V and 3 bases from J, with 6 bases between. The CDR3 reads CASSLSATDTQYF. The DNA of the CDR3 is TGTGCCAGCAGCTTGTCGGCAACAGATACGCAGTATTTT.

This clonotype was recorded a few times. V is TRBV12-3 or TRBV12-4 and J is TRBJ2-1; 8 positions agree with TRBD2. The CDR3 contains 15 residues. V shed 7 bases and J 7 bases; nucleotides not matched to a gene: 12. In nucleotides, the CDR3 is TGTGCCAGCATTCGAGGTGGCGGGGGGCAAAATGAGCAGTTCTTC. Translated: CASIRGGGGQNEQFF.